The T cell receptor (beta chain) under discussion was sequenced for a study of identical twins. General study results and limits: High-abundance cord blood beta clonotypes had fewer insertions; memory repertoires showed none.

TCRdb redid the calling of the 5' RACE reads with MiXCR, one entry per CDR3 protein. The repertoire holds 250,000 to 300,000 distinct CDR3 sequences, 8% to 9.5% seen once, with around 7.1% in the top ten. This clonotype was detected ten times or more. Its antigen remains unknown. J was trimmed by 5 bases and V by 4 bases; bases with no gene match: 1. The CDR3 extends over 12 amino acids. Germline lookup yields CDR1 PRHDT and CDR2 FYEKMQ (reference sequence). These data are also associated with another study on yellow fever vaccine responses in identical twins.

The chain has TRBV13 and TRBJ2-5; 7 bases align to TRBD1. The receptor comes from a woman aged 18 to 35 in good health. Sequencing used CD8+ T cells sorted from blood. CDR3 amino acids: CASSSQGETQYF. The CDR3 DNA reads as TGTGCCAGCAGCTCACAGGGGGAGACCCAGTACTTC.